The 28 T cell receptor beta chains below were found in one sample sequenced in a study of identical twins. MiXCR, applied by TCRdb to the 5' RACE reads, yields one record per CDR3 protein. Altogether about 790,000 distinct CDR3 sequences are present, about 20% being singletons, with the ten largest covering around 13%. The sample was also reused in another study, on T cells expressing NK-cell markers.

Material: PBMCs. The receptors stem from a woman under 30 in good health.

The V gene is TRBV6-5, the J gene TRBJ2-1; no definite D call. V lost 2 bases and J 4 bases, leaving 18 bases between the germline ends. Germline lookup yields CDR1 MNHEY and CDR2 SVGAGI. The CDR3 length is 17 residues. The DNA of the CDR3 is TGTGCCAGCAGTTACCGCCCCGTTCGTAGGGTGTACAATGAGCAGTTCTTC. It yields the protein CASSYRPVRRVYNEQFF.

This rearrangement joins TRBV7-9 to TRBJ2-1, with 7 bases fitting TRBD1. CDR3 length equals 15 residues. The V and J ends lost 5 bases and 2 bases, in that order; junction bases with no gene match: 6. Germline assignment: CDR1 SEHNR and CDR2 FQNEAQ (reference sequence). The CDR3 region has the DNA TGTGCCAGCAGCAGAGGGGACAGTACCTACAATGAGCAGTTCTTC. It yields the protein CASSRGDSTYNEQFF.

This chain joins TRBV29-1 and TRBJ2-3; 9 bases line up with TRBD1. Per germline, CDR1 SQVTM and CDR2 ANQGSEA. This CDR3 region has 12 residues. The ends lost 5 bases at V and 10 bases at J; junction bases unmatched: 7. CDR3 amino acids: CSVQGQGIAQYF. The CDR3 DNA reads TGCAGCGTTCAGGGACAGGGTATTGCGCAGTATTTT.

This clonotype was counted between two and nine times. The V call is TRBV11-2, the J call TRBJ2-7; 12 bases agree with TRBD2. The V segment lost 3 bases and the J segment 3 bases; nucleotides outside the gene matches: 3. The CDR3 runs to 15 residues. Germline CDR1 and CDR2: SGHAT and FQNNGV. The CDR3 region is CASSFGTSGFYEQYF. The CDR3 nucleotides read TGTGCCAGCAGCTTTGGGACTAGCGGGTTCTACGAGCAGTACTTC.

This clonotype has only a few counts. The chain joins TRBV4-3 to TRBJ2-1; D remains ambiguous. CDR1 is LGHNA, CDR2 YSLEER, per germline. V gave up 2 bases and J gave up 5 bases, with 19 bases separating them. This CDR3 has 17 residues. DNA for the CDR3: TGCGCCAGCAGCCAATACAACGAGGTCCTTAGGGACAATGAGCAGTTCTTC. Amino acids: CASSQYNEVLRDNEQFF.

This chain connects TRBV6-1 to TRBJ2-1; D unclear. Trimming removed 10 bases at V and 5 bases at J, with 24 bases between. The germline V gene encodes CDR1 MNHNS and CDR2 SASEGT. This CDR3 region has 16 residues. CDR3 sequence (DNA): TGTGCCACCCATGGGTTGGGGATCACACTCCACAATGAGCAGTTCTTC. Amino acids: CATHGLGITLHNEQFF.

This clonotype came up a few times. V usage is TRBV11-2 and J usage is TRBJ1-2; D gene ambiguous. Germline V gives CDR1 SGHAT, CDR2 FQNNGV. The CDR3 covers 13 residues. The V and J ends lost 3 bases and 4 bases respectively, with 9 bases between them. Written as DNA, the CDR3 is TGTGCCAGCAGCTTCGGCCCGGGCTATGGCTACACCTTC. The encoded protein is CASSFGPGYGYTF.

This clonotype has a handful of counts. V and J are TRBV12-3 or TRBV12-4 and TRBJ1-5, with 9 bases matching TRBD1. The CDR3 has 16 residues. Unmatched junction bases numbered 8, after V lost 6 bases and J lost 2 bases. The CDR3 reads CASSPDRGLRNQPQHF. CDR3 nucleotides: TGTGCCAGCAGCCCGGACAGGGGATTACGCAATCAGCCCCAGCATTTT.

Only a few counts were recorded for this clonotype. This chain connects TRBV12-3 or TRBV12-4 to TRBJ2-7, with TRBD1 matching 8 bases. The CDR3 consists of 14 residues. The ends lost 6 bases at V and 1 base at J; junction bases unmatched: 5. Here the CDR3 reads CASRDRGGSYEQYF. CDR3 nucleotides: TGTGCCAGCAGAGACAGGGGTGGGTCCTACGAGCAGTACTTC.

This clonotype was found a few times. CDR3 residues: CASRTLAGGRTQYF. CDR3 bases: TGTGCCAGCAGGACCTTAGCGGGAGGCCGAACGCAGTATTTT. V and J are TRBV6-2 or TRBV6-3 and TRBJ2-3, with 10 bases aligning to TRBD2. V dropped 6 bases and J dropped 9; count of bases not matched to a gene: 9. Looked up from germline, CDR1 is MNHEY and CDR2 is SVGEGT. The CDR3 runs 14 residues.

This clonotype has more than one count but fewer than ten. The chain has TRBV20-1 and TRBJ2-7; 8 nucleotides align to TRBD2. The CDR3 contains 13 residues. V trimming: 6 bases; J trimming: 5 bases; junction bases outside the gene matches: 9. Germline V gives CDR1 DFQATT, CDR2 SNEGSKA (reference sequence). CDR3 in amino acids: CSANSGRADEQYF. As DNA, the CDR3 is TGCAGTGCCAACAGCGGGAGAGCGGACGAGCAGTACTTC.

The sample holds many counts of this clonotype. This rearrangement joins TRBV6-6 to TRBJ2-3; either TRBD1 or TRBD2 may supply D (5 bases each). The CDR3 length is 13 residues. The germline CDR1 and CDR2 sequences are MNHNY and SVGAGI (reference sequence). The V and J ends lost 4 bases and 2 bases respectively, with 7 bases between them. The CDR3 DNA reads TGTGCCAGCAGTTGGGGGTACACAGATACGCAGTATTTT. It encodes CASSWGYTDTQYF.

The chain is built from TRBV5-1 and TRBJ1-1; TRBD1 matches at 7 bases. V dropped 4 bases and J dropped 2; count of bases not matched to a gene: 8. Germline CDR1 and CDR2: SGHRS and YFSETQ. The CDR3 has 15 amino acids. CDR3 sequence: CASSGAGQPNTEAFF. In DNA form, the CDR3 reads TGCGCCAGCAGCGGGGCGGGACAGCCAAACACTGAAGCTTTCTTT. Complete variable domain (other parts from reference TRBV5-1 and TRBJ1-1): KAGVTQTPRYLIKTRGQQVTLSCSPISGHRSVSWYQQTPGQGLQFLFEYFSETQRNKGNFPGRFSGRQFSNSRSEMNVSTLELGDSALYLCASSGAGQPNTEAFFGQGTRLTVV.

This clonotype has more than one count but fewer than ten. The rearrangement links TRBV7-8 to TRBJ2-3, with D possibly TRBD1 on 5 matching bases. Germline CDR1 and CDR2: SGHVS and FQNEAQ. V was pared by 8 bases and J by 6 bases, with 15 bases between. This CDR3 is 13 amino acids long. The CDR3 sequence: CASHEGVGDTQYF. The CDR3 DNA reads as TGTGCCAGCCACGAAGGGGTAGGGGATACGCAGTATTTT.

This clonotype was seen only a few times. The CDR3 region has the DNA TGTGCCAGCAGCCAAGGACACCTGAGCTCCTACAATGAGCAGTTCTTC. This translates into CASSQGHLSSYNEQFF. The chain carries TRBV2 and TRBJ2-1, with D possibly matching TRBD1 (5 bases). CDR3 length equals 16 residues. In germline, CDR1 is SNHLY, CDR2 FYNNEI. Trimming left V 6 bases short and J 0 bases short, with 15 bases between. The full variable domain, its missing parts supplied by reference TRBV2 and TRBJ2-1, is EPEVTQTPSHQVTQMGQEVILRCVPISNHLYFYWYRQILGQKVEFLVSFYNNEISEKSEIFDDQFSVERPDGSNFTLKIRSTKLEDSAMYFCASSQGHLSSYNEQFFGPGTRLTVL.

The chain carries TRBV27 and TRBJ1-2, with D possibly TRBD1 on 6 matching bases. CDR1 MNHEY and CDR2 SMNVEV come from the germline V gene (reference sequence). The CDR3 covers 14 residues. V was trimmed by 0 bases and J by 2 bases, leaving 7 bases between them. CDR3 loop: CASSLSDRNYGYTF. In DNA form, the CDR3 reads TGTGCCAGCAGTTTATCTGACAGGAACTATGGCTACACCTTC.

J is TRBJ1-1 and V is TRBV19; D is perhaps TRBD1 (6 bases). The germline V and J ends were trimmed by 4 bases and 1 base, with 16 bases remaining between them. Germline V gene sequence: CDR1 LNHDA, CDR2 SQIVND (reference sequence). This CDR3 contains 16 residues. The CDR3 sequence: CASSRSGAKANTEAFF. The CDR3 DNA follows: TGTGCCAGTAGTAGATCAGGGGCCAAAGCGAACACTGAAGCTTTCTTT.

Worth noting for this clonotype: At one of its ends the junction is not consistent with the germline gene, which may arise from a read error. The genes are TRBV12-3 or TRBV12-4 and TRBJ2-7; TRBD1 agrees at 12 bases. The CDR3 extends over 17 amino acids. In DNA form, the CDR3 reads TGTGCCTGCAGTTTCAGGACCGGGACAGGGGGCACCTACGAGCAGTACTTC. It codes for CACSFRTGTGGTYEQYF.

This chain uses TRBV20-1 with TRBJ2-1; 11 bases align to TRBD2. The V segment lost 6 bases and the J segment 10 bases; nucleotides outside the gene matches: 8. Germline V lookup: CDR1 DFQATT, CDR2 SNEGSKA (reference sequence). This CDR3 comprises 13 residues. The CDR3 bases are TGCAGTGCAGAGGTACTAGCGGGAGACGAGCAGTTCTTC. It is translated as CSAEVLAGDEQFF.

This clonotype was counted between two and nine times. The chain joins TRBV20-1 to TRBJ2-7; tentatively, D is TRBD2 (5 bases). V was clipped by 7 bases and J by 6 bases, with 16 bases between them. Germline V gene lookup returns CDR1 DFQATT and CDR2 SNEGSKA (reference sequence). This CDR3 has 12 amino acids. CDR3: CSVGVARGEQYF. The DNA for the CDR3 is TGCAGTGTCGGGGTAGCCCGAGGCGAGCAGTACTTC.

V gene TRBV5-1 combines with J gene TRBJ1-2; no definite D call. The CDR3 consists of 13 residues. V was shortened by 4 bases and J by 4 bases, with 11 bases between the two germline ends. CDR1 and CDR2 from the germline V gene are SGHRS and YFSETQ. The CDR3 nucleotides are TGCGCCAGCAGCCAAACAGCGTCCTATGGCTACACCTTC. As protein: CASSQTASYGYTF.

This clonotype was found a few times. The chain recombines TRBV7-8 with TRBJ2-5, with unresolved D. Between the trimmed V and J ends, which lost 2 bases and 5 bases, there was a span of 9 bases. Per the germline V gene, CDR1 is SGHVS and CDR2 is FQNEAQ. This CDR3 is 13 amino acids long. For the CDR3, the DNA is TGTGCCAGCAGCTTACCCAGCGCGGAGACCCAGTACTTC. Its protein is CASSLPSAETQYF.

The chain combines TRBV10-3 with TRBJ1-6; 7 nucleotides line up with TRBD1. The germline V gene encodes CDR1 ENHRY and CDR2 SYGVKD. This CDR3 spans 15 amino acids. With V trimmed by 1 base and J by 6 bases, 3 bases remained unmatched. CDR3 bases: TGTGCCATCAGTGAGTTGGGACAGACTAATTCACCCCTCCACTTT. It codes for CAISELGQTNSPLHF.

The chain combines TRBV20-1 with TRBJ2-3; D is possibly TRBD1 (6 bases). CDR1 is DFQATT and CDR2 is SNEGSKA in the germline V gene (reference sequence). Deletions cut 3 bases from V and 2 bases from J, with 15 bases between. The CDR3 is 15 amino acids. DNA of the CDR3: TGCAGTGCTAGGCCCTTACAGGGAGACACAGATACGCAGTATTTT. Protein sequence: CSARPLQGDTDTQYF.

J is TRBJ2-1 and V is TRBV20-1, with 7 positions matching TRBD2. Trimming at V came to 7 bases and at J to 4 bases, leaving 10 bases not matched to a gene. CDR1 is DFQATT, CDR2 SNEGSKA, per germline (reference sequence). This CDR3 is built from 14 residues. As DNA, the CDR3 is TGCAGTGTCCCAGCGGGGTTGAGATACAATGAGCAGTTCTTC. Translation gives CSVPAGLRYNEQFF.

This clonotype was detected a few times. The J gene is TRBJ2-1, the V gene TRBV5-5; TRBD1 matches at 12 bases. CDR1 and CDR2 (germline): SGHKS, YYEKEE (reference sequence). The CDR3 spans 16 residues. V lost 0 bases and J lost 7; bases outside the gene matches: 5. CDR3 bases: TGTGCCAGCAGCTTGGCCGGGACAGGGGGCTCGAATGAGCAGTTCTTC. Its translation: CASSLAGTGGSNEQFF.

V and J are TRBV5-1 and TRBJ2-5; D gene ambiguous. V lost 2 bases to trimming and J lost 3 bases, with 11 bases between them. The CDR3 is 14 residues long. Germline loops: CDR1 SGHRS, CDR2 YFSETQ. CDR3 sequence reads: CASSFGFPEETQYF. In nucleotides, the CDR3 is TGCGCCAGCAGCTTCGGTTTCCCAGAAGAGACCCAGTACTTC.

This clonotype has more than one count but fewer than ten. The CDR3, as DNA: TGCGCCAGCAGTATGGGGGAGCCGAACACTGAAGCTTTCTTT. Its protein product is CASSMGEPNTEAFF. The rearrangement links TRBV5-1 to TRBJ1-1; D is perhaps TRBD1 (5 bases). CDR3 size: 14 residues. Trimming left V 5 bases short and J 1 base short, with 12 bases between. CDR1 and CDR2 from the germline V gene are SGHRS and YFSETQ.